Below are 27 T cell receptor beta chains sequenced from a single sample in a study of lymphopenia after photon versus proton radiotherapy. Clones were read by immunoSEQ multiplex PCR, and TCRdb kept only the in-frame ones, dropping some. The data show 14,000 or so clones, about four fifths seen once. Sequenced here: peripheral blood, sampled from a patient treated with photon-based radiotherapy. These receptors were obtained from a man between 45 and 60 years old with gastric cancer.

The CDR3 here is CASSPRAWEGYTF. The CDR3 DNA sequence: TGTGCCAGCTCACCCCGGGCTTGGGAAGGCTACACCTTC. The chain is built from TRBV18 and TRBJ1-2; D not resolved. Trimming removed 3 bases from V and 8 bases from J, with 13 bases in between. Germline values: CDR1 KGHSH, CDR2 LQKENI. The CDR3 is 13 amino acids.

The sample holds a few counts of this clone. V and J are TRBV9 and TRBJ2-5, with D perhaps matching TRBD2 (5 bases). Per the germline V gene, CDR1 is SGDLS and CDR2 is YYNGEE. This CDR3 is built from 14 residues. V lost 4 bases and J lost 5, with 15 bases in between. The CDR3 DNA follows: TGTGCCAGCAGCCTAAGAACAGAGGGCGAGACCCAGTACTTC. It encodes CASSLRTEGETQYF.

The V call is TRBV7-6, the J call TRBJ1-3; 7 bases agree with TRBD1. Germline V lookup: CDR1 SGHVS, CDR2 FNYEAQ. This CDR3 has 15 amino acids. Unmatched junction bases numbered 8, after V lost 5 bases and J lost 4 bases. CDR3 DNA: TGTGCCAGCAGCACCCGACAGGGCGGGGGAAACACCATATATTTT. As protein: CASSTRQGGGNTIYF.

This clone appeared a few times. This rearrangement joins TRBV6-1 to TRBJ1-4, with no clear D. Trimming pared 5 bases from V and 8 bases from J, leaving 12 bases between. This CDR3 contains 13 residues. Germline V gene lookup returns CDR1 MNHNS and CDR2 SASEGT. The CDR3 here is CASSRGIKEKLFF. The CDR3 DNA reads as TGTGCCAGCAGTAGAGGGATCAAGGAAAAACTGTTTTTT.

The chain combines TRBV19 with TRBJ2-6; 7 bases line up with TRBD1. The CDR3 length is 16 residues. Losses at the gene ends were 1 base for V and 3 bases for J; bases not matched to a gene: 3. Germline V gene lookup returns CDR1 LNHDA and CDR2 SQIVND (reference sequence). Here the CDR3 reads CASSIGQGYGANVLTF. The CDR3 DNA follows: TGTGCCAGTAGTATAGGACAGGGTTATGGGGCCAACGTCCTGACTTTC.

This clone qualifies as medium-sized. The chain joins TRBV6-5 to TRBJ2-5; D is uncertain. V was shortened by 0 bases and J by 2 bases, with 13 bases between the two germline ends. The CDR3 has 16 amino acids. Germline-derived CDR1 and CDR2 are MNHEY and SVGAGI. The DNA of the CDR3 is TGTGCCAGCAGTTACTCGTCCTCCCGATTACAAGAGACCCAGTACTTC. Amino acid sequence: CASSYSSSRLQETQYF.

The chain links TRBV15 to TRBJ1-2; 10 bases match TRBD1. Per the germline V gene, CDR1 is LNHNV and CDR2 is YYDKDF (reference sequence). This CDR3 comprises 14 residues. The J segment lost 8 bases and the V segment lost 3 bases, leaving 6 bases of the junction unmatched. The chain's CDR3 is CATSSDRGPDGYTF. The DNA of the CDR3 is TGTGCCACCAGCAGCGACAGGGGGCCTGACGGCTACACCTTC.

This chain uses TRBV5-1 with TRBJ1-3, with 7 bases that match TRBD1. Germline V CDR1 and CDR2: SGHRS, YFSETQ. Trimming cost V 0 bases and J 0 bases; bases outside gene matches: 3. The CDR3 covers 16 residues. For the CDR3, the DNA is TGCGCCAGCAGCTTGGCCGGGACAGACTCTGGAAACACCATATATTTT. Its translation is CASSLAGTDSGNTIYF.

The chain has TRBV5-3 and TRBJ2-5; TRBD2 matches at 7 bases. TRBV5-3 qualifies as an ORF whose function is uncertain. J gave up 9 bases and V 4 bases, and 12 bases lay outside the gene matches. The CDR3 sequence is 14 residues long. The CDR3 is CARSGLGSLPAQYF. CDR3 sequence (DNA): TGTGCCAGAAGCGGACTAGGCTCTCTGCCGGCCCAGTACTTC.

This clone was counted a few times. V gene TRBV15 combines with J gene TRBJ1-2, with D hard to call. The CDR3 is 12 residues long. The V end was cut by 3 bases, the J end by 9 bases, with 11 bases between. The germline V gene encodes CDR1 LNHNV and CDR2 YYDKDF (reference sequence). This chain's CDR3 is CATSSIGRSYTF. CDR3 DNA sequence: TGTGCCACCAGCAGTATAGGGAGGAGCTACACCTTC.

This clone was seen once. This chain links TRBV7-9 with TRBJ1-3; D may be TRBD1 (5 bases). There are 15 residues in the CDR3. CDR1 and CDR2 from the germline V gene are SEHNR and FQNEAQ (reference sequence). The V end lost 3 bases, the J end lost 4 bases, and 13 bases lay between the germline ends. DNA of the CDR3: TGTGCCAGCAGCTTTTCGGCAGGGTTCGGAAACACCATATATTTT. Its protein is CASSFSAGFGNTIYF.

The chain links TRBV7-2 to TRBJ1-1; D possibly corresponds to TRBD1 (6 bases). There are 14 residues in the CDR3. Germline lookup yields CDR1 SGHTA and CDR2 FQGNSA. With 3 bases removed from V and 5 bases from J, the gap between germline ends came to 13 bases. This chain's CDR3 is CASSFRGGGTEAFF. The CDR3 DNA reads TGTGCCAGCAGCTTCAGGGGAGGTGGAACTGAAGCTTTCTTT.

The chain couples TRBV6-1 to TRBJ2-1; 8 bases match TRBD2. Germline loops: CDR1 MNHNS, CDR2 SASEGT. This CDR3 region has 17 residues. Germline trimming cut 2 bases from V and 1 base from J; bases unmatched to any gene: 7. CDR3 amino acids: CASSEPRGGTSYNEQFF. CDR3 nucleotides: TGTGCCAGCAGTGAACCCCGCGGGGGGACATCCTACAATGAGCAGTTCTTC.

This clone was seen a handful of times. The chain is built from TRBV7-9 and TRBJ1-1; 12 positions match TRBD1. V lost 1 base and J lost 0; bases outside the gene matches: 9. Germline V gene lookup returns CDR1 SEHNR and CDR2 FQNEAQ (reference sequence). This CDR3 has 19 amino acids. Written as DNA, the CDR3 is TGTGCCAGCAGCTTAGTGAAGGGGGACAGGGGGCGAATGAACACTGAAGCTTTCTTT. It translates to CASSLVKGDRGRMNTEAFF.

The chain recombines TRBV7-3 with TRBJ2-1; no clear D gene. The CDR3 totals 13 residues. The germline gives CDR1 SGHTA, CDR2 FQGTGA. V shed 1 base and J shed 5 bases, with 6 bases lying between them. CDR3 sequence reads: CASSLNRNNEQFF. The CDR3 coding sequence is TGTGCCAGCAGCTTAAATAGGAACAATGAGCAGTTCTTC.

The rearrangement joins TRBV5-4 to TRBJ1-1; 8 bases fit TRBD1. Germline assignment: CDR1 SGHNT and CDR2 YYREEE (reference sequence). The ends lost 1 base at V and 3 bases at J; junction bases unmatched: 2. This CDR3 is 14 amino acids long. The CDR3 nucleotides are TGTGCCAGCAGCTTGTACAGGGGGGACACTGAAGCTTTCTTT. The encoded protein is CASSLYRGDTEAFF. Supplemented by reference TRBV5-4 and TRBJ1-1, the full variable domain reads ETGVTQSPTHLIKTRGQQVTLRCSSQSGHNTVSWYQQALGQGPQFIFQYYREEENGRGNFPPRFSGLQFPNYSSELNVNALELDDSALYLCASSLYRGDTEAFFGQGTRLTVV.

This clone has only a few counts. This chain links TRBV30 with TRBJ1-1, with D possibly TRBD1 on 5 matching bases. Deletions cut 0 bases from V and 4 bases from J, with 9 bases between. This CDR3 has 13 residues. Germline lookup yields CDR1 GTSNPN and CDR2 SVGIG (reference sequence). CDR3 nucleotide sequence: TGTGCCTGGAGTGTACGGCAGGGCACTGAAGCTTTCTTT. Translated: CAWSVRQGTEAFF.

The chain joins TRBV5-1 to TRBJ1-1, with unresolved D. The CDR3 consists of 16 residues. Germline assignment: CDR1 SGHRS and CDR2 YFSETQ. Trimming removed 1 base at V and 1 base at J, with 14 bases between. This CDR3 is CASSLYSVGTNTEAFF. In DNA, the CDR3 is TGCGCCAGCAGCTTGTATAGTGTCGGTACGAACACTGAAGCTTTCTTT.

V gene TRBV4-3 combines with J gene TRBJ2-3, with 7 positions matching TRBD2. The trim removed 0 bases at V and 7 bases at J, leaving 7 bases unmatched. This CDR3 spans 15 amino acids. The germline gives CDR1 LGHNA, CDR2 YSLEER. CDR3 bases: TGCGCCAGCAGCCAAGATTACGGGGGGTCCTATACGCAGTATTTT. As protein: CASSQDYGGSYTQYF.

This clone was counted between two and nine times. The chain recombines TRBV19 with TRBJ1-2; 10 nucleotides align to TRBD1. Per the germline V gene, CDR1 is LNHDA and CDR2 is SQIVND (reference sequence). CDR3 size: 14 residues. Germline trimming cut 4 bases from V and 7 bases from J; bases unmatched to any gene: 6. CDR3 DNA sequence: TGTGCCAGTAGTACCGGGACAGGGGCGGGTGGCTACACCTTC. Protein product: CASSTGTGAGGYTF. Based on the CDR3 plus reference TRBV19 and TRBJ1-2, the full variable domain is DGGITQSPKYLFRKEGQNVTLSCEQNLNHDAMYWYRQDPGQGLRLIYYSQIVNDFQKGDIAEGYSVSREKKESFPLTVTSAQKNPTAFYLCASSTGTGAGGYTFGSGTRLTVV.

The V gene is TRBV6-5, the J gene TRBJ2-5; 7 positions match TRBD2. V shed 7 bases, J shed 5 bases, and the junction held 7 bases outside the gene matches. Germline assignment: CDR1 MNHEY and CDR2 SVGAGI. This CDR3 is 13 amino acids long. The CDR3 loop reads CASKGGAGETQYF. The CDR3 DNA sequence: TGTGCCAGCAAGGGAGGGGCTGGGGAGACCCAGTACTTC.

The V call is TRBV6-5, the J call TRBJ2-3; the match to TRBD2 covers 14 bases. V lost 6 bases and J lost 7; bases outside the gene matches: 3. CDR1 and CDR2 from the germline V gene are MNHEY and SVGAGI. This CDR3 is 14 amino acids long. The CDR3, as DNA: TGTGCCAGCAGGGGGACTAGCGGGGGAAATACGCAGTATTTT. This codes for CASRGTSGGNTQYF.

This clone showed up just once. The chain carries TRBV6-4 and TRBJ2-3; the D gene is possibly TRBD1 (6 bases). CDR3 length: 14 amino acids. V was shortened by 3 bases and J by 2 bases, with 9 bases between the two germline ends. CDR1 MRHNA and CDR2 SNTAGT come from the germline V gene. The CDR3 is CASSEQGDTDTQYF. In nucleotides, the CDR3 is TGTGCCAGCAGTGAACAGGGAGACACAGATACGCAGTATTTT.

This clone appeared a single time. In DNA form, the CDR3 reads TGTGCCAGCAGCTTATGGGCCGGACAGTTCAATGAAAAACTGTTTTTT. Its protein product is CASSLWAGQFNEKLFF. The chain combines TRBV11-2 with TRBJ1-4; possibly TRBD1 for D (6 bases). The CDR3 is 16 amino acids. Germline V gives CDR1 SGHAT, CDR2 FQNNGV. V was shortened by 2 bases and J by 5 bases, with 15 bases between the two germline ends.

By sample fraction, this clone is medium-sized. This chain connects TRBV7-2 to TRBJ2-1; possibly TRBD2 for D (5 bases). This CDR3 has 15 amino acids. Deletions cut 4 bases from V and 9 bases from J, with 19 bases between. The germline CDR1 and CDR2 sequences are SGHTA and FQGNSA. The CDR3 region has the DNA TGTGCCAGCAGCTCCAGGACCCCTACGGACTCTGAGCAGTTCTTC. Translation: CASSSRTPTDSEQFF.

The chain is built from TRBV14 and TRBJ2-7; D possibly corresponds to TRBD2 (6 bases). Trimming cost V 1 base and J 2 bases, with 6 bases left between them. The germline V gene encodes CDR1 SGHDN and CDR2 FVKESK. This CDR3 spans 13 amino acids. The CDR3 loop reads CASSQGLAYEQYF. Here the CDR3 DNA reads TGTGCCAGCAGCCAAGGACTAGCCTACGAGCAGTACTTC.

The chain employs TRBV19 and TRBJ2-4; TRBD2 agrees at 8 bases. CDR3 length: 14 residues. CDR1 and CDR2 (germline): LNHDA, SQIVND (reference sequence). V trimming: 10 bases; J trimming: 4 bases; junction bases outside the gene matches: 9. CDR3 in DNA: TGTGCCACCGGGGGGGGAGGGTTTAAAAACATTCAGTACTTC. Residues: CATGGGGFKNIQYF.